The 17 T cell receptor beta chains listed next were all sequenced from one sample in a study of blood T cell repertoires in COVID-19. Some clones are missing from TCRdb's copy, which holds only in-frame ones; the method was immunoSEQ multiplex PCR. This table holds approximately 210,000 clones, approximately 78% found once. The sequencing sample was made of peripheral blood. All receptors come from a woman in her 40s with acute or convalescent COVID-19.

The genes are TRBV6-2 or TRBV6-3 and TRBJ2-7, with TRBD2 matching 9 bases. The CDR3 sequence is 15 residues long. CDR1 is MNHEY, CDR2 SVGEGT, per germline. The junction had 4 bases not matched to a gene; V was cut back by 2 bases and J by 2 bases. CDR3 sequence: CASSYRLAATYEQYF. The DNA of the CDR3 is TGTGCCAGCAGTTACCGACTAGCGGCCACCTACGAGCAGTACTTC.

The gene calls are TRBV5-1 and TRBJ2-3; 9 positions agree with TRBD2. This CDR3 has 17 residues. The V segment lost 3 bases and the J segment 3 bases; nucleotides outside the gene matches: 11. CDR1 is SGHRS and CDR2 is YFSETQ in the germline V gene. The CDR3: CASSSGHSGRSTDTQYF. CDR3 bases: TGCGCCAGCAGCTCGGGACATAGCGGGAGATCGACAGATACGCAGTATTTT.

The chain uses TRBV7-2 and TRBJ2-1; D might be TRBD1 (6 bases). V was cut by 6 bases and J by 4 bases, with 16 bases left in between. The CDR3 length is 15 residues. Germline lookup yields CDR1 SGHTA and CDR2 FQGNSA. For the CDR3, the DNA is TGTGCCAGCAGGACAGGTTCGGCTGTTTACAATGAGCAGTTCTTC. Translated, it gives CASRTGSAVYNEQFF. The variable domain in full, completed from reference TRBV7-2 and TRBJ2-1, reads GAGVSQSPSNKVTEKGKDVELRCDPISGHTALYWYRQSLGQGLEFLIYFQGNSAPDKSGLPSDRFSAERTGGSVSTLTIQRTQQEDSAVYLCASRTGSAVYNEQFFGPGTRLTVL.

The CDR3 DNA follows: TGCGCCAGCAGCGGGAACGGGCAGGGCTACCGGGGCTACACCTTC. Amino acid sequence: CASSGNGQGYRGYTF. The V call is TRBV5-1, the J call TRBJ1-2, with a tentative D call TRBD1 (5 bases). There are 15 residues in the CDR3. Looked up from germline, CDR1 is SGHRS and CDR2 is YFSETQ. The V and J ends lost 4 bases and 8 bases respectively, with 21 bases between them. Based on the CDR3 plus reference TRBV5-1 and TRBJ1-2, the full variable domain is KAGVTQTPRYLIKTRGQQVTLSCSPISGHRSVSWYQQTPGQGLQFLFEYFSETQRNKGNFPGRFSGRQFSNSRSEMNVSTLELGDSALYLCASSGNGQGYRGYTFGSGTRLTVV.

The CDR3 nucleotides read TGTGCCAGCAGTTATGGACTGAAAGCTTTCTTT. Its protein is CASSYGLKAFF. The chain joins TRBV6-5 to TRBJ1-1; D not resolved. V was shortened by 3 bases and J by 9 bases, with 8 bases between the two germline ends. Germline V gene sequence: CDR1 MNHEY, CDR2 SVGAGI. The length of the CDR3 is 11 residues.

The chain has TRBV5-5 and TRBJ1-1, with 11 bases identical to TRBD1. CDR3 length: 16 residues. Germline CDR1 and CDR2: SGHKS and YYEKEE (reference sequence). Trimming at V came to 4 bases and at J to 1 base, leaving 6 bases not matched to a gene. CDR3 loop: CASSLRTGGWNTEAFF. DNA of the CDR3: TGTGCCAGCAGCCTAAGGACAGGGGGCTGGAACACTGAAGCTTTCTTT.

The V gene is TRBV27, the J gene TRBJ1-2, with D perhaps TRBD1 (5 bases). The CDR3 contains 13 residues. Trimming left V 4 bases short and J 2 bases short, with 8 bases between. From germline, CDR1 is MNHEY and CDR2 SMNVEV (reference sequence). This chain's CDR3 is CASSSSGNYGYTF. For the CDR3, the DNA is TGTGCCAGCAGTTCGTCAGGGAACTATGGCTACACCTTC.

In its sample, this clone was seen once. The chain combines TRBV7-2 with TRBJ1-5, with D perhaps TRBD1 (5 bases). Deletions cut 8 bases from V and 5 bases from J, with 10 bases between. This CDR3 contains 12 residues. Germline V CDR1 and CDR2: SGHTA, FQGNSA. This CDR3 is CASGRGDQPQHF. CDR3 sequence (DNA): TGTGCCAGCGGCCGGGGGGATCAGCCCCAGCATTTT.

The chain recombines TRBV5-8 with TRBJ2-3, with TRBD1 matching 11 bases. V shed 2 bases and J 5 bases; nucleotides not matched to a gene: 4. Germline loops: CDR1 SGHTS, CDR2 YDEGEE. The CDR3 extends over 15 amino acids. The CDR3 here is CASSFRDRGGDTQYF. For the CDR3, the DNA is TGTGCCAGCAGCTTCCGGGACAGGGGGGGAGATACGCAGTATTTT.

This clone was picked up a small number of times. V usage is TRBV10-3 and J usage is TRBJ1-2; no clear D. The germline V gene encodes CDR1 ENHRY and CDR2 SYGVKD. This CDR3 region has 11 residues. The V end lost 9 bases, the J end lost 2 bases, and 7 bases lay between the germline ends. The CDR3 reads CAIQKNYGYTF. In DNA, the CDR3 is TGTGCCATTCAGAAGAACTATGGCTACACCTTC.

Comments on this clone: The junction shows a germline mismatch at one end, possibly a read error. The rearrangement joins TRBV2 to TRBJ1-2, with TRBD1 identical over 7 bases. This CDR3 has 13 residues. The germline CDR1 and CDR2 sequences are SNHLY and FYNNEI. CDR3 sequence reads: CASREDRAYGYTF. CDR3 DNA sequence: TGTGCCAGCAGGGAAGACAGGGCCTATGGCTACACCTTC.

This chain connects TRBV19 to TRBJ2-2, with 9 bases matching TRBD1. The CDR3 totals 14 residues. Germline trimming cut 5 bases from V and 5 bases from J; bases unmatched to any gene: 3. Germline CDR1 is LNHDA and CDR2 is SQIVND (reference sequence). As DNA, the CDR3 is TGTGCCAGTAGTTTGGACAGGGGAACCGGGGAGCTGTTTTTT. It specifies CASSLDRGTGELFF.

The V gene is TRBV13, the J gene TRBJ2-3; D is possibly TRBD2 (6 bases). The CDR3 sequence is 14 residues long. Trimming left V 1 base short and J 5 bases short, with 10 bases between. The germline V gene encodes CDR1 PRHDT and CDR2 FYEKMQ (reference sequence). CDR3 nucleotide sequence: TGTGCCAGCAGCTTAGTCGGGGGAGGAGATACGCAGTATTTT. Encoded protein: CASSLVGGGDTQYF.

The chain links TRBV6-2 or TRBV6-3 to TRBJ1-5; D not resolved. Trimming stripped 7 bases from V and 3 bases from J, with 16 bases between. From germline, CDR1 is MNHEY and CDR2 SVGEGT. This CDR3 has 15 residues. CDR3 nucleotides: TGTGCCAGCACCCCCGTGGGCCAGCACAATCAGCCCCAGCATTTT. It specifies CASTPVGQHNQPQHF.

A note on this clone: The same CDR3 also results from other DNA sequences found in this sample. The chain joins TRBV30 to TRBJ2-1; TRBD2 is a possible D gene (6 bases). The CDR3 consists of 13 residues. Germline lookup yields CDR1 GTSNPN and CDR2 SVGIG (reference sequence). The ends were cut back, 0 bases at V and 9 bases at J, with 12 bases in the middle. CDR3 coding DNA: TGTGCCTGGAGTGTTCTCGGGGGTGGTGAGCAGTTCTTC. It is translated as CAWSVLGGGEQFF.

V usage is TRBV7-2 and J usage is TRBJ2-1, with D possibly TRBD2 on 5 matching bases. In germline, CDR1 is SGHTA, CDR2 FQGNSA. The germline V and J ends were trimmed by 2 bases and 7 bases, with 12 bases remaining between them. The CDR3 is 14 amino acids. The CDR3 loop is CASSLRVAWNEQFF. The DNA for the CDR3 is TGTGCCAGCAGCTTAAGGGTAGCGTGGAATGAGCAGTTCTTC.

The chain is built from TRBV28 and TRBJ2-7, with D possibly matching TRBD2 (6 bases). Trimming took 6 bases from V and 6 from J, leaving 18 bases between them. The CDR3 sequence is 14 residues long. Germline CDR1 and CDR2: MDHEN and SYDVKM. CDR3 protein: CASSPGRDPLEQYF. Written as DNA, the CDR3 is TGTGCCAGCAGCCCCGGGCGGGACCCCCTCGAGCAGTACTTC.